The 15 T cell receptor beta chains below were found in one sample sequenced in a study of cytomegalovirus exposure and HLA in healthy donors. The primer mix had 60 Vbeta and 13 Jbeta primers. Generated by immunoSEQ multiplex PCR, the TCRdb table keeps only in-frame clones and is missing some. In all, the sample yields 150,000 to 200,000 clones. Material for sequencing was PBMCs. All receptors derive from a woman aged 60-75 years in good health and CMV-seronegative.

The gene calls are TRBV7-9 and TRBJ1-5; a weak D match, TRBD1 (6 bases). Germline V gives CDR1 SEHNR, CDR2 FQNEAQ (reference sequence). The CDR3 extends over 14 amino acids. Trimming removed 6 bases at V and 1 base at J, with 10 bases between. CDR3: CASSSGESNQPQHF. In nucleotides, the CDR3 is TGTGCCAGCAGTTCAGGGGAAAGCAATCAGCCCCAGCATTTT.

The chain is built from TRBV27 and TRBJ2-5; 11 bases map to TRBD1. Germline CDR1 MNHEY, CDR2 SMNVEV (reference sequence). V shed 2 bases and J 4 bases; nucleotides not matched to a gene: 6. The CDR3 length is 16 residues. CDR3 nucleotide sequence: TGTGCCAGCAGTTTAACCCCGGACAGGGGGCTAGAGACCCAGTACTTC. Protein: CASSLTPDRGLETQYF.

V gene TRBV9 combines with J gene TRBJ2-1; 8 nucleotides agree with TRBD2. The junction had 4 bases not matched to a gene; V was cut back by 0 bases and J by 5 bases. Germline V gene lookup returns CDR1 SGDLS and CDR2 YYNGEE. This CDR3 is built from 15 residues. CDR3 residues: CASSVDAGGNNEQFF. The CDR3 nucleotides read TGTGCCAGCAGCGTAGACGCGGGAGGAAACAATGAGCAGTTCTTC.

The V call is TRBV7-3, the J call TRBJ1-1, with D tentatively TRBD1 (6 bases). This CDR3 has 13 amino acids. With 4 bases removed from V and 5 bases from J, the gap between germline ends came to 11 bases. The germline CDR1 and CDR2 sequences are SGHTA and FQGTGA. DNA for the CDR3: TGTGCCAGCAGCTCACAGGGAGAGACTGAAGCTTTCTTT. It translates to CASSSQGETEAFF.

This chain uses TRBV7-9 with TRBJ1-2, with 9 bases lining up with TRBD1. The CDR3 is 15 amino acids. Germline CDR1 SEHNR, CDR2 FQNEAQ (reference sequence). The junction had 9 bases not matched to a gene; V was cut back by 4 bases and J by 6 bases. DNA for the CDR3: TGTGCCAGCAGCTCCAGGACAGGGGTCACAGATGGCTACACCTTC. This sequence encodes CASSSRTGVTDGYTF.

This sequence joins TRBV12-5 and TRBJ1-2; tentative D call: TRBD1 (5 bases). The CDR3 runs to 16 residues. Germline lookup yields CDR1 LGHNT and CDR2 FRNRAP. The V end lost 0 bases, the J end lost 0 bases, and 11 bases lay between the germline ends. The CDR3 sequence is CASGLVPKGSNYGYTF. The CDR3 nucleotides read TGTGCTAGTGGTTTGGTACCTAAGGGGTCTAACTATGGCTACACCTTC.

The chain joins TRBV19 to TRBJ2-2; 10 bases fit TRBD1. V dropped 1 base and J dropped 3; count of bases not matched to a gene: 11. Germline V gene lookup returns CDR1 LNHDA and CDR2 SQIVND (reference sequence). This CDR3 region has 19 residues. CDR3 DNA sequence: TGTGCCAGTAGTATAGCCAGACAGGGGGCAACCGTCGACACCGGGGAGCTGTTTTTT. This encodes CASSIARQGATVDTGELFF.

This chain uses TRBV5-1 with TRBJ1-3; perhaps TRBD1 as D (6 bases). The CDR3 is made up of 15 amino acids. V was shortened by 6 bases and J by 3 bases, with 16 bases between the two germline ends. Germline values: CDR1 SGHRS, CDR2 YFSETQ. Written as DNA, the CDR3 is TGCGCCAGCACTCAGGGGCCCAACAGTGGAAACACCATATATTTT. This translates into CASTQGPNSGNTIYF.

The J gene is TRBJ2-1, the V gene TRBV6-1, with 7 bases matching TRBD1. Germline V gene lookup returns CDR1 MNHNS and CDR2 SASEGT. The CDR3 sequence is 16 residues long. V shed 4 bases, J shed 1 base, and the junction held 7 bases outside the gene matches. In DNA, the CDR3 is TGTGCCAGCAGTGCCGGGACAGAGCCATCCTACAATGAGCAGTTCTTC. Translating it yields CASSAGTEPSYNEQFF.

The CDR3 spells CASSFRQGETQYF. Here the CDR3 DNA reads TGTGCCAGCAGCTTCCGACAGGGGGAGACCCAGTACTTC. This rearrangement joins TRBV5-6 to TRBJ2-5; 8 bases map to TRBD1. V was clipped by 2 bases and J by 5 bases; unmatched bases: 2. The CDR3 runs to 13 residues. CDR1 is SGHDT, CDR2 YYEEEE, per germline.

The chain is built from TRBV18 and TRBJ2-7; 8 nucleotides align to TRBD1. V shed 3 bases and J 1 base; nucleotides not matched to a gene: 2. Looked up from germline, CDR1 is KGHSH and CDR2 is LQKENI. CDR3 length: 14 amino acids. Written as DNA, the CDR3 is TGTGCCAGCTCACCTTACAGGGGGTCCTACGAGCAGTACTTC. The encoded protein is CASSPYRGSYEQYF.

V gene TRBV5-1 combines with J gene TRBJ2-1; D gene uncertain. Germline V lookup: CDR1 SGHRS, CDR2 YFSETQ. Trimming left V 1 base short and J 7 bases short, with 9 bases between. This CDR3 is built from 13 residues. The CDR3 coding sequence is TGCGCCAGCAGCTTGTCCGCGGCTAATGAGCAGTTCTTC. Amino acids: CASSLSAANEQFF.

The chain couples TRBV5-1 to TRBJ1-4; TRBD1 might be the D (5 bases). Germline V gives CDR1 SGHRS, CDR2 YFSETQ. Trimming shortened V by 0 bases and J by 10 bases, and 10 bases separated the two germline ends. The CDR3 loop spans 13 amino acids. The CDR3 nucleotides read TGCGCCAGCAGCTTGGACCAGGGAGGAAAACTGTTTTTT. Protein sequence: CASSLDQGGKLFF.

CDR3 bases: TGTGCCAGCAGTCGCCGGACAAGGTACGGGGAAGCTTTCTTT. Its protein product is CASSRRTRYGEAFF. The chain carries TRBV28 and TRBJ1-1, with D perhaps matching TRBD1 (5 bases). V was cut by 5 bases and J by 8 bases, with 18 bases left in between. The CDR3 spans 14 residues. Looked up from germline, CDR1 is MDHEN and CDR2 is SYDVKM. The entire variable domain, with the rest obtained from reference TRBV28 and TRBJ1-1, is as follows: DVKVTQSSRYLVKRTGEKVFLECVQDMDHENMFWYRQDPGLGLRLIYFSYDVKMKEKGDIPEGYSVSREKKERFSLILESASTNQTSMYLCASSRRTRYGEAFFGQGTRLTVV.

The chain couples TRBV5-1 to TRBJ2-7, with 9 bases that match TRBD1. V dropped 4 bases and J dropped 4; count of bases not matched to a gene: 12. This CDR3 has 16 amino acids. Germline values: CDR1 SGHRS, CDR2 YFSETQ. The chain's CDR3 is CASSEAWDRAMYEQYF. The CDR3 bases are TGCGCCAGCAGCGAAGCCTGGGACAGGGCTATGTACGAGCAGTACTTC.